These T cell receptor beta chains were read from a single sample in a study of cytomegalovirus exposure and HLA in healthy donors. The data were produced by immunoSEQ multiplex PCR, yet TCRdb's version contains in-frame clones alone and is incomplete. The table has around 150,000 clones, over 60% seen once; the top ten hold approximately 2.8%. Sequenced: PBMCs. The receptors were sampled from a woman under 40 in good health and CMV-seronegative. CDR3s include the opening cysteine and the closing phenylalanine or tryptophan. D genes are given only for firm matches. Clone size is stated in some rows and not others, as once, few, many or a class when expanded.

CDR3nt: TGTGCCAGCAGAGTACAGGGGGCGGGGCACACTGAAGCTTTCTTT
CDR3aa: CASRVQGAGHTEAFF
v_gene: TRBV28
j_gene: TRBJ1-1
d_gene: TRBD1
abundance: .

CDR3nt: TGTGCCAGCAGCGGGTACGGGACAACAAAACCAGCTAACTATGGCTACACCTTC
CDR3aa: CASSGYGTTKPANYGYTF
v_gene: TRBV9
j_gene: TRBJ1-2
d_gene: .
abundance: .

CDR3nt: TGTGCCAGCAGTGGCCTTGGGGGCGGCGAGCAGTACTTC
CDR3aa: CASSGLGGGEQYF
v_gene: TRBV6-5
j_gene: TRBJ2-7
d_gene: .
abundance: .

CDR3nt: TGTGCCAGTAGCTCCACAGGGTTTAGCAATCAGCCCCAGCATTTT
CDR3aa: CASSSTGFSNQPQHF
v_gene: TRBV19
j_gene: TRBJ1-5
d_gene: .
abundance: .

CDR3nt: TGTGCCAGCTCACCGTCATACCGGGAGCTAAGGCTCGAGCAGTACTTC
CDR3aa: CASSPSYRELRLEQYF
v_gene: TRBV18
j_gene: TRBJ2-7
d_gene: .
abundance: .

CDR3nt: TGTGCCAGCAGCCCTAGCGGGGACGAGCAGTACTTC
CDR3aa: CASSPSGDEQYF
v_gene: TRBV5-6
j_gene: TRBJ2-7
d_gene: TRBD2
abundance: .

CDR3nt: TGTGCCAGCAGCTTAGAAGGCGGGGGACCCTTGGTCTACAATGAGCAGTTCTTC
CDR3aa: CASSLEGGGPLVYNEQFF
v_gene: TRBV11-1
j_gene: TRBJ2-1
d_gene: TRBD2
abundance: .

CDR3nt: TGTGCCAGCAGCGTATCGGGCGGGGGGGCCTTCGGCTCCTACAATGAGCAGTTCTTC
CDR3aa: CASSVSGGGAFGSYNEQFF
v_gene: TRBV9
j_gene: TRBJ2-1
d_gene: TRBD2
abundance: few

CDR3nt: TGCGCCAGCAGTCAAATCCACCCTCTAGGAAGCTCCACCTTGCACACTGAAGCTTTCTTT
CDR3aa: CASSQIHPLGSSTLHTEAFF
v_gene: TRBV23-1
j_gene: TRBJ1-1
d_gene: .
abundance: .

CDR3nt: TGTGCCAGCAGTCTCACAGGGAACACTGAAGCTTTCTTT
CDR3aa: CASSLTGNTEAFF
v_gene: TRBV6-6
j_gene: TRBJ1-1
d_gene: .
abundance: few

CDR3nt: TGTGCCAGCAGCTTAGCGTTCGGAAGGGACATTAGGTATTACGAGCAGTACTTC
CDR3aa: CASSLAFGRDIRYYEQYF
v_gene: TRBV7-8
j_gene: TRBJ2-7
d_gene: .
abundance: .

CDR3nt: TGTGCCTTCTCCAGCCCGGGACACCTTTATTCACCCCTCCACTTT
CDR3aa: CAFSSPGHLYSPLHF
v_gene: TRBV30
j_gene: TRBJ1-6
d_gene: .
abundance: .

CDR3nt: TGTGCCAGCTCACCAAATCTAGATGGGTACGAGCAGTACTTC
CDR3aa: CASSPNLDGYEQYF
v_gene: TRBV18
j_gene: TRBJ2-7
d_gene: .
abundance: once

CDR3nt: TGCGCCAGCAGCCAGGAAGGGACAGGGGGCAATTCACCCCTCCACTTT
CDR3aa: CASSQEGTGGNSPLHF
v_gene: TRBV4-3
j_gene: TRBJ1-6
d_gene: TRBD1
abundance: .

CDR3nt: TGTGCCTGGGGGACAGCCAGGACTGAAGCTTTCTTT
CDR3aa: CAWGTARTEAFF
v_gene: TRBV30
j_gene: TRBJ1-1
d_gene: TRBD1
abundance: few

CDR3nt: TGTGCCAGCAGTTCCCATGGTGGGACAGGGTATAGCTACACCTTC
CDR3aa: CASSSHGGTGYSYTF
v_gene: TRBV7-2
j_gene: TRBJ1-2
d_gene: TRBD1
abundance: once

CDR3nt: TGTGCAAGTCGCTTAGCCCACCGCAGGGCCCCATTCTACTTC
CDR3aa: CASRLAHRRAPFYF
v_gene: TRBV12-2
j_gene: TRBJ2-7
d_gene: .
abundance: .

CDR3nt: TGTGCCTGGAGGGGGCCCCGGCGATCACCCCTCCACTTT
CDR3aa: CAWRGPRRSPLHF
v_gene: TRBV30
j_gene: TRBJ1-6
d_gene: .
abundance: .

CDR3nt: TGTGCCAGCAGCTTAATAGGCAGGGGCCTCAATCAGCCCCAGCATTTT
CDR3aa: CASSLIGRGLNQPQHF
v_gene: TRBV7-8
j_gene: TRBJ1-5
d_gene: .
abundance: .

CDR3nt: TGTGCTTCAGTGCCGGAGCGGTTCGCAGATACGCAGTATTTT
CDR3aa: CASVPERFADTQYF
v_gene: TRBV28
j_gene: TRBJ2-3
d_gene: .
abundance: .

CDR3nt: TGTGCCAGCAGTTGGGACAGGGCTTACGAGCAGTACTTC
CDR3aa: CASSWDRAYEQYF
v_gene: TRBV6-6
j_gene: TRBJ2-7
d_gene: TRBD1
abundance: few

CDR3nt: TGCGCCAGCAGCCAAGTGCGGGGCACTGAAGCTTTCTTT
CDR3aa: CASSQVRGTEAFF
v_gene: TRBV4-1
j_gene: TRBJ1-1
d_gene: .
abundance: once

CDR3nt: TGTGCCAGCAGCTTACAGGGGGCGGGGATCGGGGAGCTGTTTTTT
CDR3aa: CASSLQGAGIGELFF
v_gene: TRBV7-2
j_gene: TRBJ2-2
d_gene: TRBD1
abundance: .

CDR3nt: TGCGCCAGCAGCCGGGACTGGGGACAAGAGACCCAGTACTTC
CDR3aa: CASSRDWGQETQYF
v_gene: TRBV4-3
j_gene: TRBJ2-5
d_gene: .
abundance: few

CDR3nt: TGTGCCAGCAGCTCTCGCCTGGCCCTGACAGGGGAGGGGGAAAAACTGTTTTTT
CDR3aa: CASSSRLALTGEGEKLFF
v_gene: TRBV5-5
j_gene: TRBJ1-4
d_gene: TRBD1
abundance: .

CDR3nt: TGTGCCAGCAGCCTTAATAGCAATCAGCCCCAGCATTTT
CDR3aa: CASSLNSNQPQHF
v_gene: TRBV6-5
j_gene: TRBJ1-5
d_gene: .
abundance: few

CDR3nt: TGTGCCAGCAGCTACGGGTCAGGGATCAGGGAGACCCAGTACTTC
CDR3aa: CASSYGSGIRETQYF
v_gene: TRBV11-1
j_gene: TRBJ2-5
d_gene: .
abundance: .

CDR3nt: TGTGCCAGTAGTATAGGGGCAGGGACAACCATCGGGTACAATGAGCAGTTCTTC
CDR3aa: CASSIGAGTTIGYNEQFF
v_gene: TRBV19
j_gene: TRBJ2-1
d_gene: .
abundance: .

CDR3nt: TGTGCCAGCAGCCCTAATATTGTCTTCTACGAGCAGTACTTC
CDR3aa: CASSPNIVFYEQYF
v_gene: TRBV7-2
j_gene: TRBJ2-7
d_gene: .
abundance: few

CDR3nt: TGCAGCGTCGATAGGACAGGGGGTGTCACAGATACGCAGTATTTT
CDR3aa: CSVDRTGGVTDTQYF
v_gene: TRBV29-1
j_gene: TRBJ2-3
d_gene: TRBD1
abundance: .

CDR3nt: TGTGCCAGCAGCTTCAGGGACAGCTATAACTATGGCTACACCTTC
CDR3aa: CASSFRDSYNYGYTF
v_gene: TRBV5-8
j_gene: TRBJ1-2
d_gene: TRBD1
abundance: .

CDR3nt: TGTGCCTGGAGTCGGCTCGATAGCCTCCCCGAGACCCAGTACTTC
CDR3aa: CAWSRLDSLPETQYF
v_gene: TRBV30
j_gene: TRBJ2-5
d_gene: .
abundance: few

CDR3nt: TGTGCCAGCAGCGCTACAGGGGGGTATAGCAATCAGCCCCAGCATTTT
CDR3aa: CASSATGGYSNQPQHF
v_gene: TRBV2
j_gene: TRBJ1-5
d_gene: TRBD1
abundance: .

CDR3nt: TGTGCCAGCAGTCCCCCCCTACAGGGGCGGAATCAGCCCCAGCATTTT
CDR3aa: CASSPPLQGRNQPQHF
v_gene: TRBV28
j_gene: TRBJ1-5
d_gene: TRBD1
abundance: .

CDR3nt: TGCGCCAGCAGCACCGGGACAGGGGGCGGTGAAGCTTTCTTT
CDR3aa: CASSTGTGGGEAFF
v_gene: TRBV5-1
j_gene: TRBJ1-1
d_gene: TRBD1
abundance: .

CDR3nt: TGTGCCAGCAGCTTGTATGCGGCAAGCTCCTACGAGCAGTACTTC
CDR3aa: CASSLYAASSYEQYF
v_gene: TRBV5-6
j_gene: TRBJ2-7
d_gene: .
abundance: .

CDR3nt: TGTGCCAGCACCTTCGACAGGAACACAGATACGCAGTATTTT
CDR3aa: CASTFDRNTDTQYF
v_gene: TRBV6-5
j_gene: TRBJ2-3
d_gene: .
abundance: .

CDR3nt: TGTGCCAGTAGCCCTAAAGGAGGGGGGGCCCAGTTCTTC
CDR3aa: CASSPKGGGAQFF
v_gene: TRBV19
j_gene: TRBJ2-1
d_gene: .
abundance: .

CDR3nt: TGTGCCAGCAGTGATCGGGGACAGGGCGGTAGTGAAAAACTGTTTTTT
CDR3aa: CASSDRGQGGSEKLFF
v_gene: TRBV6-4
j_gene: TRBJ1-4
d_gene: TRBD1
abundance: .

CDR3nt: TGTGCCAGCAGTGAAGAACAGAGAAACACCATATATTTT
CDR3aa: CASSEEQRNTIYF
v_gene: TRBV6-1
j_gene: TRBJ1-3
d_gene: .
abundance: .

CDR3nt: TGTGCCAGCAGCTCGGGACAGCCCACTGAAGCTTTCTTT
CDR3aa: CASSSGQPTEAFF
v_gene: TRBV7-3
j_gene: TRBJ1-1
d_gene: TRBD1
abundance: .

CDR3nt: TGTGCCAGCAGTTTAGGACAGGGGGCGCCTGGGGCCAACGTCCTGACTTTC
CDR3aa: CASSLGQGAPGANVLTF
v_gene: TRBV28
j_gene: TRBJ2-6
d_gene: TRBD1
abundance: .

CDR3nt: TGTGCCACCAGCAGAAATCCAACAGAATACAATGAGCAGTTCTTC
CDR3aa: CATSRNPTEYNEQFF
v_gene: TRBV15
j_gene: TRBJ2-1
d_gene: .
abundance: few

CDR3nt: TGTGCCAGTTCCAGCAGGGCCGCGGTAACAACTTTAAACTATGGCTACACCTTC
CDR3aa: CASSSRAAVTTLNYGYTF
v_gene: TRBV27
j_gene: TRBJ1-2
d_gene: .
abundance: .